This TCR beta chain was sequenced during a study of immune characterization of retroperitoneal liposarcoma (dated by TCRdb to about 2019). Of note for this clonotype: Which antigen it targets is not known. No clone much larger than this one lies a single base away; base qualities are absent.

The receptor library was made with PCR. The run used a NextSeq 500. TCRdb reprocessed the public reads (quality trimming at Q25 with fastp, clone calling with MiXCR) and kept in-frame beta chains. Rows matching on CDR3 protein sequence are summarized as one entry with the most common DNA and genes. Within this sample are 7,900 or so distinct CDR3 sequences, with more than 40% of them counted one time only. 14% to 15% of the sample goes to the ten largest clones. There are 14 amino acids in the CDR3, from cysteine to phenylalanine inclusive. Only the CDR3 region is kept as DNA, spanning 42 bases read in frame from base 1. V lost 7 bases and J lost 13 bases; the stretch between them is 23 bases long. CDR1 SGHTA and CDR2 FQGNSA were looked up in the germline V gene.

Material: tumor tissue. In this chain, TRBV7-2 is recombined with TRBJ2-1; D gene: possibly TRBD2, on 6 matching bases. This clonotype was obtained from a male donor with retroperitoneal liposarcoma. In nucleotides, the sequence is TGTGCCAGCACCCCCCCGACTAGGAAGGAGACCCAGTTCTTC. This yields the protein CASTPPTRKETQFF.